This entry concerns a single TCR beta chain. Compared with the rest of its sample, this clonotype is hyperexpanded (1% or more). This clone's antigen is unknown. Per-nucleotide qualities are absent, and no much larger clonotype sits a single base away. The instrument given in TCRdb is Illumina MiSeq. Unique molecular identifiers were built into the TCR sequencing libraries, which were indexed using TruSeq single indexes. Per the source publication's procedure: TCR reads were mapped and error-corrected with MIGEC v1.2.7, then analyzed with VDJtools v1.1.7, both using default settings. Shannon-Wiener and inverse Simpson indices were computed in VDJtools to quantify repertoire diversity. Expanded TCRbeta clonotypes were defined by a frequency threshold of at least three. Wilcoxon rank-sum tests across about ten patients were used for statistical comparisons of TCR diversity between tumor TRM and non-TRM populations. The public reads were run again by TCRdb, first through fastp at Q25 and then through MiXCR, and only productive beta chains were kept. Each entry merges the rows of one CDR3 protein and shows their most common DNA and genes. TCRdb, not the original authors, processed these V and J calls. Recorded for this sample are roughly 240 distinct CDR3 sequences; roughly 20% of them occurred a single time. Of the sample, just over 50% falls within the top ten clones.

Its CDR3 holds 14 amino acids, cysteine through phenylalanine. The CDR3 DNA has 42 bases and is translated from base 1. Between the V and J ends, shortened by 7 bases and 2 bases respectively, the junction contains 15 bases. From the germline V gene, CDR1 is SGHDT and CDR2 is YYEEEE. The entry originates in a study of tissue-resident memory T cells in lung cancer (dated by TCRdb to the late 2010s). About the investigation overall: Paired tumor TRM and tumor non-TRM populations from nine to ten lung cancer patients were compared by TCR beta-chain sequencing.

Study-level results and caveats: Expanded clonotypes accounted for an average of 73% of tumor TRM repertoires and about 55% of tumor non-TRM repertoires. Compared with tumor non-TRM cells, tumor TRM cells had a significantly more restricted TCR repertoire, with lower Shannon-Wiener and inverse Simpson diversity. The most expanded clonotype averaged roughly 18% of sequenced TRM cells per patient, suggesting expansion of a single tumor antigen-specific clone.

Using a BD FACSAria-II, CD8+ T cells were sorted according to CD103 expression straight into ice-cold TRIzol LS reagent. Freshly resected lung tumor tissue was collected at the time of surgical resection. After Fc receptor blocking, fresh cells were stained for CD45, CD4, CD3, CD8A and CD103, and DAPI was used to tell live cells from dead cells. A miRNeasy kit was used to purify total RNA from sorted CD103+ and CD103- CD8+ T cells. Tumor-infiltrating CD8+ cytotoxic T cells were sorted by CD103 expression to separate tissue-resident memory (TRM) cells from non-TRM cells. The donors were lung cancer patients whose disease was treatment-naive. Patients with respiratory malignancies who were newly diagnosed and untreated were recruited prospectively after referral.

The TCR comes from a human donor with treatment-naive lung cancer (subtype not recorded). This receptor chain uses TRBV5-6 and TRBJ1-1, with TRBD1 tentatively as D gene (6 bases match). Sequenced: CD103+ CD8+ T cells from lung tumor tissue. Read against the paper, the sample's cell subset or site label means: tissue-resident memory (TRM) CD8+ CTLs. The CDR3 reads as follows: CASRPGAGNTEAFF. The bases read TGTGCCAGCCGTCCGGGGGCAGGAAACACTGAAGCTTTCTTT.